Here is one T cell receptor beta chain with its context. The clone's antigen remains unknown. No quality values exist for individual bases; no much larger clone is one base distant. In light of the paper, this sample's time point label describes: pretreatment peripheral blood. The cohort comprised approximately 30 patients with locally advanced or metastatic urothelial carcinoma treated at Memorial Sloan Kettering on a trial protocol. Peripheral blood mononuclear cells were collected pretreatment and during treatment, with between 1 and 8 total time points obtained per patient. The Qiagen DNeasy Blood extraction kit was used to purify genomic DNA from total PBMCs and tumor samples. PBMCs were collected pretreatment and during treatment, and were isolated and stored as previously described. This sample is drawn from a study of PD-L1 blockade in urothelial cancer (dated by TCRdb to about 2017). For context, the study as a whole: Therapy was started in the mid-2010s for all patients, and atezolizumab 1,200 mg was administered intravenously every 3 weeks. About 85% of the 29 patients were identified as males with urothelial cancer of bladder origin, and a prior smoking history was reported by 18 of 29 patients. An ECOG performance status of 0 or 1 was recorded for the patients, and 0 to 3 prior chemotherapy regimens had been received by the patients. Blood samples were analyzed at 3 weeks after treatment start (second dose) and at 6 weeks after treatment start. Blood samples gave a median of about 140,000 T cells and 82,636 unique TCRs, with a median clonality of about 0.078. The study was an exploratory multi-omic analysis of somatic, immune and clinical correlates of response to PD-L1 blockade with atezolizumab in urothelial cancer. Pretreatment tumor samples and matched peripheral blood, collected serially before and after atezolizumab treatment, underwent TCR sequencing. Progression-free survival longer than 6 months counted as durable clinical benefit, and TCR features were additionally tested against both progression-free and overall survival. In the same patients who had TCR sequencing, pretreatment tumors also underwent whole exome sequencing and RNA sequencing. Under 10 patients achieved durable clinical benefit and some 21 did not. Pretreatment blood TCR-seq was available for about 28 patients, at least one posttreatment blood collection was obtained for some 25 patients, and tumor TCR-seq was available for some 25 patients. Results the study describes overall, beyond this receptor: Among patients with durable benefit, tumor-associated TCR clones showed greater expansion in peripheral blood 3 weeks after treatment started (n ≈ 21, p = 0.022). Improved progression-free and overall survival was associated with having pretreatment peripheral blood TCR clonality below the median. Because of the small sample size (n ≈ 29) and the many exploratory analyses performed, the results are intended to be regarded as hypothesis-generating.

To estimate absolute template abundance from read counts, synthetic TCR analog templates were spiked into each PCR. The immunoSEQ assay was used to amplify TCRbeta CDR3 regions from genomic DNA with bias-controlled V and J gene primers. Sequencing of rearranged TCRbeta segments was performed at approximately 20X coverage. The authors processed their data as follows. Sequencing errors were corrected by clustering, and CDR3s were annotated against IMGT so that V, D and J genes could be assigned. Downstream analyses used only productive TCRbeta rearrangements, leaving out any out-of-frame or stop-codon sequences. To compute clonality, Shannon entropy was normalized by the log of the number of unique productive sequences and then subtracted from one. Clones differing between time points or between blood and tumor were identified using Fisher's exact test with Benjamini-Hochberg correction, with an adjusted p below 0.01 applied as the threshold. TCRdb limited this immuneACCESS table to in-frame rearrangements with V and J called. A share of clones is missing; checked studies link under half to unresolved V genes, and the rest is unexplained. The DNA was the basis for D and trimming; V, J and clone size are from that table. This sample is represented by approximately 70,000 clones; roughly 84% of them were singletons. 9.2% of the sample lies in the top ten.

The CDR3 runs 14 amino acids, cysteine and phenylalanine included. Only CDR3 DNA is held: 42 bases, read in frame from base 1. Relative to germline, V is 5 bases shorter and J is 2 bases shorter, with 12 bases between their ends. In the germline V gene, CDR1 corresponds to SGHTA and CDR2 to FQGNSA. This sequence uses TRBV7-2 and TRBJ1-2; a weak D assignment points to TRBD1 (5 bases agree). This specimen was PBMCs, taken around atezolizumab (anti-PD-L1) treatment. This clonotype originated in a woman in her 70s with urothelial cancer. At the DNA level, the sequence is TGTGCCAGCAGCCCCCGGGGGTTAAACTATGGCTACACCTTC. This is translated as CASSPRGLNYGYTF.